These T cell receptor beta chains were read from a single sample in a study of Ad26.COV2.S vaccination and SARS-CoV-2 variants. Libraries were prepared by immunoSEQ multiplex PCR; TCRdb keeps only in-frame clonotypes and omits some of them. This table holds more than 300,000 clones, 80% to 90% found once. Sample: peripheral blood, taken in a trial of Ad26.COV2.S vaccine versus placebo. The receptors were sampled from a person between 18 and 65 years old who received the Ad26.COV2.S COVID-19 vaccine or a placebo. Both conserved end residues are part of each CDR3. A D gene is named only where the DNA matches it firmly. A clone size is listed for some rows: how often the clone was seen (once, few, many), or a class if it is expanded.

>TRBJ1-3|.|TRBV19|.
CASSGRWGSSGNTIYF
TGTGCCAGTAGTGGTCGGTGGGGATCATCTGGAAACACCATATATTTT
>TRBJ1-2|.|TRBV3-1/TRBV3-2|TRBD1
CASSQGGTGGGYTF
TGTGCCAGCAGCCAAGGAGGGACAGGTGGTGGCTACACCTTC
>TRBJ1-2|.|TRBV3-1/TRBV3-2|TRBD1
CASSQTQGAQGYTF
TGTGCCAGCAGCCAAACACAGGGGGCGCAGGGCTACACCTTC
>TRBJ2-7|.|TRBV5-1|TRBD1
CASSLGQGAWEQYF
TGCGCCAGCAGCTTGGGACAGGGGGCCTGGGAGCAGTACTTC
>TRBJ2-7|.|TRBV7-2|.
CASSPSLGSLSYEQYF
TGTGCCAGCAGCCCATCCCTCGGGAGCCTCTCCTACGAGCAGTACTTC
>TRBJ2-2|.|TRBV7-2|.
CASSLDTGELFF
TGTGCCAGCAGCTTAGACACCGGGGAGCTGTTTTTT
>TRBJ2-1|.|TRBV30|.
CAWSLWTNEQFF
TGTGCCTGGAGTCTCTGGACAAATGAGCAGTTCTTC
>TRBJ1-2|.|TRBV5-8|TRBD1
CASSIFGTGTPGYTF
TGTGCCAGCAGCATCTTCGGGACAGGGACTCCTGGCTACACCTTC
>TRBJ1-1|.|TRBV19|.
CASSIAGMNTEAFF
TGTGCCAGTAGTATAGCCGGAATGAACACTGAAGCTTTCTTT
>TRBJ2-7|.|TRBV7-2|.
CASSRDSTSSYEQYF
TGTGCCAGCAGCCGTGACTCAACGAGCTCCTACGAGCAGTACTTC
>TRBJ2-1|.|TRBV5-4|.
CASSLGLKAEQFF
TGTGCCAGCAGCTTGGGACTAAAGGCCGAGCAGTTCTTC
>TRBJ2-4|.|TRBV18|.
CASSPPYREDIQYF
TGTGCCAGCTCACCACCTTACAGGGAGGACATTCAGTACTTC
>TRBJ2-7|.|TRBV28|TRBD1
CASSGTGPYEQYF
TGTGCCAGCAGTGGGACAGGCCCCTACGAGCAGTACTTC
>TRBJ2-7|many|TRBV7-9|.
CASSLGWGDLEEQYF
TGTGCCAGCAGCCTAGGGTGGGGGGACCTCGAAGAGCAGTACTTC
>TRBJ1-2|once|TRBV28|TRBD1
CASGDRGLRGYGYTF
TGTGCCAGCGGGGACAGGGGGCTGCGTGGCTATGGCTACACCTTC
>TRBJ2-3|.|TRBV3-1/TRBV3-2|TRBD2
CASSPSGTPTDTQYF
TGTGCCAGCAGCCCTAGCGGGACGCCCACAGATACGCAGTATTTT
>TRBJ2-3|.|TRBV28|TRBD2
CASSLVLAGVDTQYF
TGTGCCAGCAGTTTAGTCCTAGCGGGAGTCGATACGCAGTATTTT
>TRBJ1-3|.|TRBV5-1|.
CASSLEGSGNTIYF
TGCGCCAGCAGCTTGGAAGGCTCTGGAAACACCATATATTTT
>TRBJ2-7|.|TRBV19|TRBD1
CASSDDRGSYEQYF
TGTGCCAGTAGTGATGACAGGGGCTCCTACGAGCAGTACTTC
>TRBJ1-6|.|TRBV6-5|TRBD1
CASKRDRDNSPLHF
TGTGCCAGCAAAAGAGACAGGGACAATTCACCCCTCCACTTT
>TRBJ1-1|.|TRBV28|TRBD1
CASRGQNPATEAFF
TGTGCCAGCAGGGGACAGAATCCTGCCACTGAAGCTTTCTTT
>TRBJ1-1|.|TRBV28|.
CASSPREPFAEAFF
TGTGCCAGCAGTCCAAGGGAGCCTTTTGCTGAAGCTTTCTTT
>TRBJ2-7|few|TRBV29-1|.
CSVEEGAAEQYF
TGCAGCGTTGAAGAGGGGGCAGCCGAGCAGTACTTC
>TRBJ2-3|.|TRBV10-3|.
CAISEGVALSADTQYF
TGTGCCATCAGTGAGGGAGTGGCCTTGAGCGCAGATACGCAGTATTTT
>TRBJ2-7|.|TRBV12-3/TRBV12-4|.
CASSSGYEQYF
TGTGCCAGCAGTTCGGGCTACGAGCAGTACTTC
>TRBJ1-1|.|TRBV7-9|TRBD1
CASSFPRTGVWEAFF
TGTGCCAGCAGCTTCCCGAGGACAGGGGTTTGGGAAGCTTTCTTT
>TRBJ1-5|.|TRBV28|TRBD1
CASSSDRGQQPQHF
TGTGCCAGCAGTTCCGACAGGGGGCAACAGCCCCAGCATTTT
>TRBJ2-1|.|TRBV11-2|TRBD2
CASSWASGSNEQFF
TGTGCCAGCAGCTGGGCTAGCGGGAGTAATGAGCAGTTCTTC
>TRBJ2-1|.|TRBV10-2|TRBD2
CASSPRHGTSGGARGNEQFF
TGCGCCAGCAGTCCTCGCCACGGGACTAGCGGGGGGGCCCGGGGGAATGAGCAGTTCTTC
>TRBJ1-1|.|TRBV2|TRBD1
CASSGQGQKAFF
TGTGCCAGCAGTGGACAGGGGCAAAAAGCTTTCTTT
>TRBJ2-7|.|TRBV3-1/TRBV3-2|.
CASSQVKYEQYF
TGTGCCAGCAGCCAAGTCAAATACGAGCAGTACTTC
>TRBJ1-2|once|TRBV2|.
CASTPDRALNYGYTF
TGTGCCAGCACCCCGGACCGGGCGTTGAACTATGGCTACACCTTC
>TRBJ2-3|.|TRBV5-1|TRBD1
CASSLGVGGQGSTDTQYF
TGCGCCAGCAGCTTGGGGGTCGGTGGACAGGGGAGCACAGATACGCAGTATTTT
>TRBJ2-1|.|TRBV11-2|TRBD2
CASSSATSGGLPEQFF
TGTGCCAGCAGCTCCGCTACTAGCGGGGGGCTACCAGAGCAGTTCTTC
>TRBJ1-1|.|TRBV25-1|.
CASSEGADTEAFF
TGTGCCAGCAGTGAAGGTGCGGACACTGAAGCTTTCTTT
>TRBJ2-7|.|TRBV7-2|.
CASTTDHSYEQYF
TGTGCCAGCACCACGGACCACTCCTACGAGCAGTACTTC
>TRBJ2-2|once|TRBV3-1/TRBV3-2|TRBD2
CASRAAGGVTGELFF
TGTGCCAGCAGGGCGGCGGGAGGGGTCACCGGGGAGCTGTTTTTT
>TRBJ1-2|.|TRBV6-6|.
CASSYPSGNHGYTF
TGTGCCAGCAGTTACCCCTCCGGGAACCACGGCTACACCTTC
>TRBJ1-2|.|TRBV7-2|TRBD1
CASSLADRGRAFTF
TGTGCCAGCAGCTTAGCCGACAGGGGTCGCGCCTTCACCTTC
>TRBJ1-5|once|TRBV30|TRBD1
CAWSTGGVQPQHF
TGTGCCTGGAGTACAGGGGGCGTTCAGCCCCAGCATTTT
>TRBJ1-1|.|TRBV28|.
CASSDTPAGKGWTEAFF
TGTGCCAGCAGCGACACCCCGGCAGGGAAGGGATGGACTGAAGCTTTCTTT
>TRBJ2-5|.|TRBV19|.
CASSSGDPPTQYF
TGTGCCAGTAGTTCGGGAGACCCTCCCACCCAGTACTTC
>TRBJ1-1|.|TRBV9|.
CASSGGSSGNTEAFF
TGTGCCAGCAGCGGAGGGAGCAGCGGTAACACTGAAGCTTTCTTT
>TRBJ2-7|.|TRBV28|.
CASSLGREYEQYF
TGTGCCAGCAGTTTAGGTCGGGAGTACGAGCAGTACTTC
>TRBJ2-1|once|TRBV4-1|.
CASSQSLSEQFF
TGCGCCAGCAGCCAAAGTTTATCCGAGCAGTTCTTC
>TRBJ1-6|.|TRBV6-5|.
CASAVEGKNSPLHF
TGTGCCAGCGCGGTGGAGGGAAAAAATTCACCCCTCCACTTT
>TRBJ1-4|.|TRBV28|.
CASSTIVTNEKLFF
TGTGCCAGCAGTACGATAGTAACTAATGAAAAACTGTTTTTT
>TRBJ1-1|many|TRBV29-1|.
CSANLEPGGTEAFF
TGCAGCGCCAACTTGGAGCCCGGTGGGACTGAAGCTTTCTTT
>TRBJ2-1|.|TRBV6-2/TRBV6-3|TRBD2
CASSYSWWGGTGNEQFF
TGTGCCAGCAGTTACTCATGGTGGGGGGGGACTGGGAATGAGCAGTTCTTC
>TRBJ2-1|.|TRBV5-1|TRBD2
CASSLGSGGPSNEQFF
TGCGCCAGCAGCTTGGGTAGCGGGGGGCCCAGCAATGAGCAGTTCTTC
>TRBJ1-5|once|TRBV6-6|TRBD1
CASSWDRSFNQPQHF
TGTGCCAGCAGCTGGGACAGGAGCTTCAATCAGCCCCAGCATTTT
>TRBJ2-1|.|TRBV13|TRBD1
CASSSTGTGRNNEQFF
TGTGCCAGCAGCAGTACCGGGACAGGGAGAAACAATGAGCAGTTCTTC
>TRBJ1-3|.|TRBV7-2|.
CASSLWAGSGNTIYF
TGTGCCAGCAGCTTGTGGGCAGGATCGGGAAACACCATATATTTT